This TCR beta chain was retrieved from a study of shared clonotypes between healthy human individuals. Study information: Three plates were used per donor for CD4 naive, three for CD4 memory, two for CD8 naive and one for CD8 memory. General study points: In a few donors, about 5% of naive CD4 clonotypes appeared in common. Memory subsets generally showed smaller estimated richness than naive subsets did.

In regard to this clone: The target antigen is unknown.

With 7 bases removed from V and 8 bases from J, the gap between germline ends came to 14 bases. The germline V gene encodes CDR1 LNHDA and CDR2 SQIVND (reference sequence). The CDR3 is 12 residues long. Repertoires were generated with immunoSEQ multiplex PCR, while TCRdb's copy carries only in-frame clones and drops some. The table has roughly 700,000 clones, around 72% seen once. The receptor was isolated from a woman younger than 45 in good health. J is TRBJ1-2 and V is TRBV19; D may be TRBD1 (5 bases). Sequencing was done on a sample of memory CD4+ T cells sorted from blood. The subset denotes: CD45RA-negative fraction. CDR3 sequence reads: CASTEGRGGYTF. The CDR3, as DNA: TGTGCCAGTACCGAGGGACGGGGAGGCTACACCTTC.